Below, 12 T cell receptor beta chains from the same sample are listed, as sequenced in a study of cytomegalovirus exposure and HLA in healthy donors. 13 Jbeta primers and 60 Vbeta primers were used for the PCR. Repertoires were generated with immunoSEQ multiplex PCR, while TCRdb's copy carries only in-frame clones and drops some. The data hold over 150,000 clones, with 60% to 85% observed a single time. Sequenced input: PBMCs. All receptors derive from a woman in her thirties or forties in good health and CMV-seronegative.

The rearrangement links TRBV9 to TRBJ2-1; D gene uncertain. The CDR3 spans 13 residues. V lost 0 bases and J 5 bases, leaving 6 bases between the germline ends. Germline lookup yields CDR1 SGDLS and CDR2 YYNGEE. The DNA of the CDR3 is TGTGCCAGCAGCGTAGAAGGAGACAATGAGCAGTTCTTC. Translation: CASSVEGDNEQFF.

In nucleotides, the CDR3 is TGTGCCAGCAGGATTACAGGCTTTGGAAACACCATATATTTT. This encodes CASRITGFGNTIYF. The chain uses TRBV6-5 and TRBJ1-3, with D perhaps TRBD1 (5 bases). V gave up 6 bases and J gave up 3 bases, with 12 bases separating them. The CDR3 runs 14 residues. Germline V gene sequence: CDR1 MNHEY, CDR2 SVGAGI.

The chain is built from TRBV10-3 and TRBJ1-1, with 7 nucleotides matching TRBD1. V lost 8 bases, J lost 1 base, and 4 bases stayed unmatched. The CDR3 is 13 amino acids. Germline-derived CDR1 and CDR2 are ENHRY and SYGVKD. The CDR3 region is CAIGRTGNTEAFF. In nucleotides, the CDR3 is TGTGCCATCGGTCGGACAGGGAACACTGAAGCTTTCTTT.

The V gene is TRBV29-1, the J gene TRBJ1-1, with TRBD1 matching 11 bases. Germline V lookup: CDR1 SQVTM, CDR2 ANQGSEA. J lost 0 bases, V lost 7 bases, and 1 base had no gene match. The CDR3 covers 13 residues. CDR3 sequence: CSGDRGMNTEAFF. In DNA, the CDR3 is TGCAGCGGGGACAGGGGGATGAACACTGAAGCTTTCTTT. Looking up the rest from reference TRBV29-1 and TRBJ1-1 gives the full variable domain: SAVISQKPSRDICQRGTSLTIQCQVDSQVTMMFWYRQQPGQSLTLIATANQGSEATYESGFVIDKFPISRPNLTFSTLTVSNMSPEDSSIYLCSGDRGMNTEAFFGQGTRLTVV.

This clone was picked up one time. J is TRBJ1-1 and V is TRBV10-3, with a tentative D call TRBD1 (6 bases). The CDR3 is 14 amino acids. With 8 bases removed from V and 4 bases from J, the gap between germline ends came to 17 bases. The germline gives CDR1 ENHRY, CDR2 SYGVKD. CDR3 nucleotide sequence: TGTGCCATCCGCCGGGACACGCGAGGCACTGAAGCTTTCTTT. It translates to CAIRRDTRGTEAFF.

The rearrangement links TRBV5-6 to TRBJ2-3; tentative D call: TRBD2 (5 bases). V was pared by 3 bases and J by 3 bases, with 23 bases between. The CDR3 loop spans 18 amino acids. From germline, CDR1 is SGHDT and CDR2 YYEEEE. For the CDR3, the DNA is TGTGCCAGCAGCTGGACGAAGGGTGGCGGGCCCCCTACAGATACGCAGTATTTT. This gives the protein CASSWTKGGGPPTDTQYF. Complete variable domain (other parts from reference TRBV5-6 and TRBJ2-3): DAGVTQSPTHLIKTRGQQVTLRCSPKSGHDTVSWYQQALGQGPQFIFQYYEEEERQRGNFPDRFSGHQFPNYSSELNVNALLLGDSALYLCASSWTKGGGPPTDTQYFGPGTRLTVL.

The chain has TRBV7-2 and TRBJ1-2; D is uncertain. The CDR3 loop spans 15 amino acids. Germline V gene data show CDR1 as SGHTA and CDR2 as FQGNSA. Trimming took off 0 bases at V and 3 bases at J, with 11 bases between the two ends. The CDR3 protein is CASSLAAGLDYGYTF. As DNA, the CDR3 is TGTGCCAGCAGCTTAGCTGCGGGTTTGGACTATGGCTACACCTTC.

The DNA of the CDR3 is TGCGCCAGCAGCTTGGTGTCGGGACAGGGGGCCTACGAGCAGTACTTC. This codes for CASSLVSGQGAYEQYF. J is TRBJ2-7 and V is TRBV5-1, with 11 bases fitting TRBD1. Germline CDR1 SGHRS, CDR2 YFSETQ. V lost 0 bases and J lost 2; bases outside the gene matches: 4. The CDR3 has 16 amino acids.

This CDR3 reads CASSRDMGYTF. The CDR3 coding sequence is TGTGCCAGCAGCCGTGACATGGGCTACACCTTC. This chain joins TRBV7-2 and TRBJ1-2; no reliable D call. Deletions cut 5 bases from V and 8 bases from J, with 9 bases between. Germline V gene sequence: CDR1 SGHTA, CDR2 FQGNSA. CDR3 size: 11 residues.

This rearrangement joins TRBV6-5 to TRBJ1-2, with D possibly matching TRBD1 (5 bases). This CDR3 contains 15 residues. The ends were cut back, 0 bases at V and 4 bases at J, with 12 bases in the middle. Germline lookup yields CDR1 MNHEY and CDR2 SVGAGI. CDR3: CASSYSSGIGYGYTF. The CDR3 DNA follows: TGTGCCAGCAGTTACTCTTCAGGGATCGGCTATGGCTACACCTTC.

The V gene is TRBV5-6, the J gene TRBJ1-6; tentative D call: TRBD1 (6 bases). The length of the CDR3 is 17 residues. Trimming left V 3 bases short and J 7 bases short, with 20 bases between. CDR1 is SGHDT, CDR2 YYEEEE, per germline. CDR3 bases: TGTGCCAGCAGCTCTATGGGTTCACAGGGAACGAATTCACCCCTCCACTTT. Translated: CASSSMGSQGTNSPLHF. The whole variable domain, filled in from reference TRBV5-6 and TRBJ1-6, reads DAGVTQSPTHLIKTRGQQVTLRCSPKSGHDTVSWYQQALGQGPQFIFQYYEEEERQRGNFPDRFSGHQFPNYSSELNVNALLLGDSALYLCASSSMGSQGTNSPLHFGNGTRLTVT.

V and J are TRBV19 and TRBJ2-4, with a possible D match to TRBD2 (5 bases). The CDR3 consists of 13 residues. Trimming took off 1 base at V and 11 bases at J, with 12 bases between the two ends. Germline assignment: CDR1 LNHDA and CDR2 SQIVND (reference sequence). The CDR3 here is CASSIGEGRVQYF. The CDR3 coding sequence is TGTGCCAGTAGTATAGGAGAGGGAAGGGTTCAGTACTTC.